Below, 2 T cell receptor beta chains from the same sample are listed, as sequenced in a study of cytomegalovirus exposure and HLA in healthy donors. In the PCR, 60 Vbeta and 13 Jbeta primers were used. Sequencing used immunoSEQ multiplex PCR; TCRdb keeps in-frame clones, though not all of them. Of around 130,000 clones listed, about 80% are singletons. Sequencing was performed on PBMCs. These receptors were obtained from a man aged 40-55 years in good health and CMV-seronegative.

The chain joins TRBV28 to TRBJ2-7, with a possible D match to TRBD2 (6 bases). Germline V gives CDR1 MDHEN, CDR2 SYDVKM. Trimming removed 7 bases from V and 2 bases from J, with 9 bases in between. The CDR3 consists of 12 residues. The CDR3 DNA follows: TGTGCCAGCACAGGACTAACCTACGAGCAGTACTTC. As protein: CASTGLTYEQYF.

The chain couples TRBV27 to TRBJ2-5; D gene uncertain. CDR3 size: 13 residues. CDR1 is MNHEY, CDR2 SMNVEV, per germline (reference sequence). V was cut by 2 bases and J by 1 base, with 5 bases left in between. The CDR3 nucleotides read TGTGCCAGCAGTTTACGCAGCCAAGAGACCCAGTACTTC. It yields the protein CASSLRSQETQYF.